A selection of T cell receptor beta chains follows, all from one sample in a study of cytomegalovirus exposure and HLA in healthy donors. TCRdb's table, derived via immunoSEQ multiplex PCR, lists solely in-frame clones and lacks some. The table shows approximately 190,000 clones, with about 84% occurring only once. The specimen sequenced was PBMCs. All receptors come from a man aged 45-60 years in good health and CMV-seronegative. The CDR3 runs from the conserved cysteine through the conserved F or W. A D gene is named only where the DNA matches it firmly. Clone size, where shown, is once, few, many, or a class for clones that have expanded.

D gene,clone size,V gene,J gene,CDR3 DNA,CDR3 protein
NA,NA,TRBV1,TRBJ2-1,TGCACCAGCAGCCGGCTAGCGGGGACTATTTCCTACAATGAGCAGTTCTTC,CTSSRLAGTISYNEQFF
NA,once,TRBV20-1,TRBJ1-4,TGCAGTGCAGTGACAGGTCTGAAACTGTTTTTT,CSAVTGLKLFF
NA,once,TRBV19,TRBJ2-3,TGTGCCAGTAGTTGGGGGGCAGATACGCAGTATTTT,CASSWGADTQYF
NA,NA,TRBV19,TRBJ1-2,TGTGCCAGTAGTAGGGGCGGGAGCGACCGTTGGGGTGGCTACACCTTC,CASSRGGSDRWGGYTF
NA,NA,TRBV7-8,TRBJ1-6,TGTGCCAGCAGGCCTGGCCGGGGTGATAATTCACCCCTCCACTTT,CASRPGRGDNSPLHF
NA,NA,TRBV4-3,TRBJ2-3,TGCGCCAGCAGCAGAGGGACTTCAGATACGCAGTATTTT,CASSRGTSDTQYF
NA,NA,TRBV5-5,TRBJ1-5,TGTGCCAGCAGCTTGGAATGGGGCCAGCCCCAGCATTTT,CASSLEWGQPQHF
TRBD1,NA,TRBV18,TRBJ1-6,TGTGCCAGCTCACGCCGTCCCGGGACAGGAGGGAATTCACCCCTCCACTTT,CASSRRPGTGGNSPLHF
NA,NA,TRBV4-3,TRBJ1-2,TGCGCCAGCAGCCAAGACACGGTCGGTACCTATGGCTACACCTTC,CASSQDTVGTYGYTF
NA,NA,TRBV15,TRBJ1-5,TGTGCCACCAGCCTGGGGCACCTTAGCAATCAGCCCCAGCATTTT,CATSLGHLSNQPQHF
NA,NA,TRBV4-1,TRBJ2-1,TGCGCCAGCAGCCAAGGAACAGTTTACAATGAGCAGTTCTTC,CASSQGTVYNEQFF
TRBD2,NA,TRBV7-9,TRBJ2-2,TGTTCCAGCAGCTTAATCTGGGGGGGAATGAACACCGGGGAGCTGTTTTTT,CSSSLIWGGMNTGELFF
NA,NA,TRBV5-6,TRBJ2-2,TGTGCCAGCAGCTTGGTTCCGGACACCGGGGAGCTGTTTTTT,CASSLVPDTGELFF
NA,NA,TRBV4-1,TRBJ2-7,TGCGCCAGCAGCCAAGCATTCGCGGACGAGCAGTACTTC,CASSQAFADEQYF
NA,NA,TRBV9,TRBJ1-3,TGTGCCAGCAGCGTAGGAAAGGGGCAAGGAAACACCATATATTTT,CASSVGKGQGNTIYF
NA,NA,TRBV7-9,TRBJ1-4,TGTGCCAGCAGCCTTACAGAGAAGGCCTCGGGGAATGAAAAACTGTTTTTT,CASSLTEKASGNEKLFF
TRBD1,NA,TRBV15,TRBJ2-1,TGTGCCACCAGCATCACACTACAGGGGTATGAGCAGTTCTTC,CATSITLQGYEQFF
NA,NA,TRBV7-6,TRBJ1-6,TGTGCCAGCAGCTTAGGAGGACAGTCTAATTCACCCCTCCACTTT,CASSLGGQSNSPLHF
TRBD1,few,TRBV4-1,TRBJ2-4,TGCGCCAGCAGCCAGGTAGTAGAACAGGGGGTGCCCAAAAACATTCAGTACTTC,CASSQVVEQGVPKNIQYF
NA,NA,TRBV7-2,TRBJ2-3,TGTGCCAGCAGCTTAGACGTAGCGGCGGATACGCAGTATTTT,CASSLDVAADTQYF
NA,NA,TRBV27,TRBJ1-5,TGTGCCAGCAGTTCAGGGGCGAGCAATCAGCCCCAGCATTTT,CASSSGASNQPQHF
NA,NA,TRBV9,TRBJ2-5,TGTGCCAGCAGCGTAGGACTTCAAGAGACCCAGTACTTC,CASSVGLQETQYF
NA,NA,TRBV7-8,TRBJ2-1,TGTGCCAGCATACAAGGTGGAGAAGGATACAATGAGCAGTTCTTC,CASIQGGEGYNEQFF
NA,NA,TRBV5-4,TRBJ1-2,TGTGCCAGCAGCTACACAGGGAATCCCCACTATGGCTACACCTTC,CASSYTGNPHYGYTF
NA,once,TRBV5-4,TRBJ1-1,TGTGCCAGCAGCTCCGCGGGTGAAGCTTTCTTT,CASSSAGEAFF
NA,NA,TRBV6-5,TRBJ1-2,TGTGCCAGCGGGGCCAACCGTGGCTACACCTTC,CASGANRGYTF
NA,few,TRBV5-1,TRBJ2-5,TGCGCCAGCAGCCCGGGACTCGGGCAAGAGACCCAGTACTTC,CASSPGLGQETQYF
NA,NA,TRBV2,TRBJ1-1,TGTGCCAGCAGTCTGTACACTGAAGCTTTCTTT,CASSLYTEAFF
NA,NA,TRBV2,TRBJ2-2,TGTGCCAGCAGTGACAGGGTTGGTAACACCGGGGAGCTGTTTTTT,CASSDRVGNTGELFF
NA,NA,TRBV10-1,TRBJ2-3,TGCGCCAGCAGTGCTTTAGAGGGGGGCACAGATACGCAGTATTTT,CASSALEGGTDTQYF
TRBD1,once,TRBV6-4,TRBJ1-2,TGTGCCAGCAGTGAATTCCCGACAGGGCCTAACTATGGCTACACCTTC,CASSEFPTGPNYGYTF
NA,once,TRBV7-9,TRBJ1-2,TGTGCCAGCAGCTTATCCCCCTCGGAGGGCTACACCTTC,CASSLSPSEGYTF
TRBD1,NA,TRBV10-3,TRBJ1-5,TGTGCCATCAGTGAGCGGGGGGGACAGGGGGTTTTGCAGCCCCAGCATTTT,CAISERGGQGVLQPQHF
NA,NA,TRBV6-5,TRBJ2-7,TGTGCCAGCAGTTACTCGACCGACAGGACCTACGAGCAGTACTTC,CASSYSTDRTYEQYF
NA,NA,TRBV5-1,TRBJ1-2,TGCGCCAGCAGCTTATCCCAGACAGGCTACACCTTC,CASSLSQTGYTF
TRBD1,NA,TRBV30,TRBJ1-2,TGTGCCTGGAGTTCCGGGACAGGGGGTGATTGGGGCTACACCTTC,CAWSSGTGGDWGYTF
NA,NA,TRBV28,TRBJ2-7,TGTGCCAGCAGCCCCTCTCGGAACAGCCTCTACGAGCAGTACTTC,CASSPSRNSLYEQYF
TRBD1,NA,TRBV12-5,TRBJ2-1,TGTGCTAGTGGTTCCGACAGGGGAAGGCGCGAGAACAGTGAGCAGTTCTTC,CASGSDRGRRENSEQFF
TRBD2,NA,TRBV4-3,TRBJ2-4,TGCGCCAGCAGCCCGGGGGGACTAGCGGGGGGACTAGCCAAAAACATTCAGTACTTC,CASSPGGLAGGLAKNIQYF
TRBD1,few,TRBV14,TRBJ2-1,TGTGCCAGCAGCCAAGATGGCAGGGGGATCTTGAATGAGCAGTTCTTC,CASSQDGRGILNEQFF
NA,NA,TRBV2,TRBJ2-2,TGTGCCAGCAGTGAAGCGACTAGAGGTGGGGCCGGGGAGCTGTTTTTT,CASSEATRGGAGELFF